A selection of T cell receptor beta chains follows, all from one sample in a study of technical replicates of blood from a few donors. The table came from immunoSEQ multiplex PCR; TCRdb's copy has only in-frame clones and leaves some out. Of 90,000 to 100,000 clones listed, 95% are singletons. The sample was T cells isolated from PBMCs. These receptors were taken from a human donor in good health. Both conserved end residues are part of each CDR3. A D gene is named only where the DNA matches it firmly. Only some rows state a clone size, as once, few, many or a class for expanded clones.

D gene,J gene,clone size,V gene,CDR3 protein,CDR3 DNA
TRBD1,TRBJ1-4,NA,TRBV15,CATSQGQGSEKLFF,TGTGCCACCAGCCAAGGACAGGGGAGTGAAAAACTGTTTTTT
NA,TRBJ1-6,NA,TRBV4-2,CASSQVKAGNSPLHF,TGTGCCAGCAGCCAAGTGAAGGCGGGTAATTCACCCCTCCACTTT
TRBD1,TRBJ2-7,NA,TRBV5-6,CASSPQGAGRNYEQYF,TGTGCCAGCAGCCCCCAGGGGGCCGGACGAAATTACGAGCAGTACTTC
TRBD2,TRBJ2-7,NA,TRBV27,CASTRIGGEDYEQYF,TGTGCCAGCACAAGGATCGGGGGGGAGGACTACGAGCAGTACTTC
NA,TRBJ2-7,once,TRBV7-8,CASSLVRVQVLSNEQYF,TGTGCCAGCAGCTTAGTACGAGTCCAGGTCCTATCGAACGAGCAGTACTTC
TRBD1,TRBJ2-4,NA,TRBV4-1,CASSQLGGAKNIQYF,TGCGCCAGCAGCCAGTTAGGGGGCGCCAAAAACATTCAGTACTTC
TRBD1,TRBJ1-4,NA,TRBV29-1,CSVLLTGTNEKLFF,TGCAGCGTTCTTCTGACAGGGACAAATGAAAAACTGTTTTTT
TRBD1,TRBJ1-2,NA,TRBV30,CAWSVQGENGYTF,TGTGCCTGGTCCGTACAGGGGGAAAATGGCTACACCTTC
NA,TRBJ1-2,NA,TRBV7-3,CASSSRGGSDGYTF,TGTGCCAGCAGCTCCCGGGGGGGTTCGGATGGCTACACCTTC
TRBD1,TRBJ2-7,NA,TRBV19,CASRLRTGATYEQYF,TGTGCCAGTCGCCTTCGGACAGGGGCGACCTACGAGCAGTACTTC